A single sample gave rise to the 21 T cell receptor beta chains below, sequenced in a study of PD-L1 blockade in urothelial cancer. Using immunoSEQ multiplex PCR, the repertoire was profiled, and TCRdb retains in-frame clones only, with some absent. This table has fewer than 75,000 clones, 80% to 85% appearing once. The sequences come from PBMCs, collected around atezolizumab (anti-PD-L1) treatment. The receptor set was obtained from a man aged 65-85 years with urothelial cancer.

Here the CDR3 reads CASLPGQNYNEQFF. CDR3 nucleotide sequence: TGTGCCAGCCTTCCGGGACAGAACTACAATGAGCAGTTCTTC. The chain couples TRBV27 to TRBJ2-1, with 7 bases lining up with TRBD1. The V and J ends lost 8 bases and 3 bases, in that order; junction bases with no gene match: 7. The CDR3 length is 14 residues. Germline V gene data show CDR1 as MNHEY and CDR2 as SMNVEV (reference sequence).

The chain links TRBV5-4 to TRBJ2-7; the D gene is possibly TRBD2 (6 bases). Germline values: CDR1 SGHNT, CDR2 YYREEE (reference sequence). CDR3 length equals 14 residues. Between the trimmed V and J ends, which lost 0 bases and 3 bases, there was a span of 10 bases. The CDR3 coding sequence is TGTGCCAGCAGCTTGGAACGGAGGGACTACGAGCAGTACTTC. This gives the protein CASSLERRDYEQYF.

The J gene is TRBJ2-1, the V gene TRBV19; D not resolved. V was pared by 6 bases and J by 5 bases, with 14 bases between. The germline gives CDR1 LNHDA, CDR2 SQIVND (reference sequence). The CDR3 has 14 residues. DNA for the CDR3: TGTGCCAGTAGCGAACTTCTGCCGGACAATGAGCAGTTCTTC. Protein sequence: CASSELLPDNEQFF.

The chain employs TRBV7-2 and TRBJ2-3, with D maybe TRBD1 (5 bases). The germline V gene has CDR1 SGHTA and CDR2 FQGNSA. The CDR3 sequence is 16 residues long. V was cut by 2 bases and J by 2 bases, with 14 bases left in between. CDR3 residues: CASSLSARVDTDTQYF. CDR3 nucleotide sequence: TGTGCCAGCAGCTTAAGCGCCAGGGTTGACACAGATACGCAGTATTTT.

The genes are TRBV28 and TRBJ2-5; D possibly corresponds to TRBD1 (5 bases). Deletions cut 6 bases from V and 5 bases from J, with 19 bases between. The V gene's germline CDR1 is MDHEN and CDR2 SYDVKM. The CDR3 length is 15 residues. The CDR3 loop is CASRPGSSLPETQYF. The CDR3 coding sequence is TGTGCCAGCAGACCAGGGTCCTCCCTCCCGGAGACCCAGTACTTC.

This rearrangement joins TRBV4-1 to TRBJ2-3, with D perhaps TRBD2 (6 bases). Germline CDR1 MGHRA, CDR2 YSYEKL. The V and J ends lost 4 bases and 4 bases respectively, with 9 bases between them. The CDR3 extends over 13 amino acids. The CDR3 region has the DNA TGCGCCAGCAGCCGTGGGACTGCAGATACGCAGTATTTT. Residues: CASSRGTADTQYF.

V usage is TRBV5-1 and J usage is TRBJ1-1; no clear D. Germline assignment: CDR1 SGHRS and CDR2 YFSETQ. This CDR3 is 13 amino acids long. V lost 3 bases to trimming and J lost 1 base, with 7 bases between them. CDR3 amino acids: CASSSQQNTEAFF. For the CDR3, the DNA is TGCGCCAGCAGCTCACAACAGAACACTGAAGCTTTCTTT.

The V and J genes are TRBV6-5 and TRBJ2-1; 11 positions agree with TRBD2. Looked up from germline, CDR1 is MNHEY and CDR2 is SVGAGI. The CDR3 length is 15 residues. Trimming removed 6 bases from V and 4 bases from J; junction bases left unmatched: 5. CDR3 DNA sequence: TGTGCCAGCAGAAATAGCGGGAGGGGGTACAATGAGCAGTTCTTC. This codes for CASRNSGRGYNEQFF.

This chain links TRBV6-4 with TRBJ1-2; 9 nucleotides match TRBD1. This CDR3 spans 14 amino acids. V dropped 6 bases and J dropped 3; count of bases not matched to a gene: 5. Looked up from germline, CDR1 is MRHNA and CDR2 is SNTAGT. CDR3 amino acids: CASSPGQGYYGYTF. The DNA for the CDR3 is TGTGCCAGCAGCCCGGGACAGGGTTACTATGGCTACACCTTC.

For the CDR3, the DNA is TGTGCCAGCAGCCAAGGTAACAGGGGAAGTCAGCCCCAGCATTTT. Protein product: CASSQGNRGSQPQHF. V gene TRBV5-8 combines with J gene TRBJ1-5, with 7 positions matching TRBD1. The CDR3 has 15 residues. J gave up 6 bases and V 4 bases, and 10 bases lay outside the gene matches. The V gene's germline CDR1 is SGHTS and CDR2 YDEGEE.

The chain couples TRBV4-1 to TRBJ1-2, with 11 bases lining up with TRBD1. The V segment lost 2 bases and the J segment 4 bases; nucleotides outside the gene matches: 6. CDR3 length equals 16 residues. Germline lookup yields CDR1 MGHRA and CDR2 YSYEKL. In nucleotides, the CDR3 is TGCGCCAGCAGCCAACCCGGGACAGGGGGGCGCTATGGCTACACCTTC. This codes for CASSQPGTGGRYGYTF.

This chain joins TRBV19 and TRBJ2-5; the match to TRBD1 covers 8 bases. The germline V gene encodes CDR1 LNHDA and CDR2 SQIVND (reference sequence). CDR3 size: 15 residues. The junction had 10 bases not matched to a gene; V was cut back by 5 bases and J by 5 bases. The CDR3 loop is CASSARTGRVETQYF. The CDR3, as DNA: TGTGCCAGTAGTGCCCGGACAGGGAGAGTCGAGACCCAGTACTTC.

This rearrangement joins TRBV30 to TRBJ2-7, with 10 bases that match TRBD1. Germline values: CDR1 GTSNPN, CDR2 SVGIG (reference sequence). This CDR3 is built from 14 residues. V lost 0 bases, J lost 3 bases, and 2 bases stayed unmatched. The CDR3 loop is CAWSVGTGDYEQYF. The CDR3 coding sequence is TGTGCCTGGAGTGTAGGGACAGGGGACTACGAGCAGTACTTC.

The genes are TRBV7-9 and TRBJ2-3, with a possible D match to TRBD2 (5 bases). The V end was cut by 6 bases, the J end by 2 bases, with 21 bases between. CDR3 length: 17 amino acids. Looked up from germline, CDR1 is SEHNR and CDR2 is FQNEAQ (reference sequence). CDR3 amino acids: CASRNDPGAGTTDTQYF. CDR3 nucleotide sequence: TGTGCCAGCAGAAACGACCCGGGTGCGGGTACCACAGATACGCAGTATTTT.

V and J are TRBV28 and TRBJ2-7, with D tentatively TRBD2 (5 bases). The J call may be mistaken, given a closer DNA end match to TRBJ2-5. The CDR3 covers 13 residues. Germline CDR1 MDHEN, CDR2 SYDVKM. The CDR3 loop reads CASSKPGQETQYF. The CDR3 bases are TGTGCCAGCAGTAAACCGGGACAAGAGACCCAGTACTTC.

This clone was detected only a few times. The J gene is TRBJ1-3, the V gene TRBV4-1; 7 bases map to TRBD1. This CDR3 has 15 amino acids. V lost 5 bases, J lost 0 bases, and 4 bases stayed unmatched. The germline V gene encodes CDR1 MGHRA and CDR2 YSYEKL. DNA of the CDR3: TGCGCCAGCAGCTGGGACAGAAGCTCTGGAAACACCATATATTTT. Encoded protein: CASSWDRSSGNTIYF.

The chain uses TRBV6-5 and TRBJ1-3; D is uncertain. Trimming took 6 bases from V and 4 from J, leaving 13 bases between them. The CDR3 sequence is 14 residues long. Germline V gives CDR1 MNHEY, CDR2 SVGAGI. The CDR3 loop reads CASSPGGSGNTIYF. CDR3 coding DNA: TGTGCCAGCAGCCCGGGAGGGTCCGGAAACACCATATATTTT.

V is TRBV9 and J is TRBJ2-2, with TRBD2 matching 9 bases. The junction had 9 bases not matched to a gene; V was cut back by 0 bases and J by 6 bases. The CDR3 is made up of 17 amino acids. The germline V gene encodes CDR1 SGDLS and CDR2 YYNGEE. CDR3 nucleotides: TGTGCCAGCAGCGTAGCTGGGACTAGCCCCCAGTCCGGGGAGCTGTTTTTT. This encodes CASSVAGTSPQSGELFF.

This clone occurred a few times. The chain is built from TRBV13 and TRBJ1-2; tentatively, D is TRBD1 (6 bases). CDR1 and CDR2 from the germline V gene are PRHDT and FYEKMQ (reference sequence). The CDR3 runs to 14 residues. V was clipped by 5 bases and J by 3 bases, with 13 bases between them. CDR3 residues: CASSEGGVDYGYTF. The CDR3 DNA is TGTGCCAGCAGCGAAGGGGGGGTCGACTATGGCTACACCTTC.

A single count supports this clone. The genes are TRBV13 and TRBJ1-4; maybe TRBD1 (6 bases). The germline V gene encodes CDR1 PRHDT and CDR2 FYEKMQ (reference sequence). V was shortened by 5 bases and J by 8 bases, with 18 bases between the two germline ends. The CDR3 totals 15 residues. CDR3 region: CASSGRTGGREKLFF. CDR3 sequence (DNA): TGTGCCAGCAGCGGACGGACCGGGGGGCGAGAAAAACTGTTTTTT.

The chain uses TRBV2 and TRBJ2-1, with D perhaps TRBD2 (6 bases). Per the germline V gene, CDR1 is SNHLY and CDR2 is FYNNEI. V was shortened by 6 bases and J by 7 bases, with 16 bases between the two germline ends. There are 14 residues in the CDR3. CDR3 nucleotide sequence: TGTGCCAGCAGCGGCGATGGAGGGCCGAATGAGCAGTTCTTC. Translation: CASSGDGGPNEQFF.